The rows below give T cell receptor beta chains drawn from one sample of a study of T cells in Graves' hyperthyroidism and ophthalmopathy. MiXCR was run by TCRdb on the multiplex PCR reads, yielding one entry per CDR3 protein. The sample holds under 65,000 distinct CDR3 sequences; about 53% are singletons and the top ten take 2.5% to 4%. Sequencing was carried out using blood. The receptors originated from a woman aged 55-75 years with Graves' ophthalmopathy. Each CDR3 is given with its conserved first and last residue. The D gene is left open where the match is weak. Expanded clones are given a class, and other clones once, few, many or no size at all.

>TRBV5-1|TRBJ2-6|NA|many
TGCGCCAGCAGCTTAGGCAGCCCTGGGGCCAACGTCCTGACTTTC
CASSLGSPGANVLTF
>TRBV7-2|TRBJ2-1|TRBD2|NA
TGTGCCAGCAGGCCCACTAGCGGGAGGGCCGGTGAGCAGTTCTTC
CASRPTSGRAGEQFF
>TRBV7-9|TRBJ2-7|TRBD1|many
TGTGCCAGCAGCTTAGTTTGGGACAGCTCCTACGAGCAGTACTTC
CASSLVWDSSYEQYF
>TRBV2|TRBJ2-2|TRBD1|few
TGTGCCAGCAGTGGGGACAGCAGGGGGGAGCTGTTTTTT
CASSGDSRGELFF
>TRBV20-1|TRBJ2-7|TRBD2|NA
TGCAGTGCTAGAGTGGGACTAGCGAGGCAGTACTTC
CSARVGLARQYF
>TRBV5-8|TRBJ2-1|TRBD1|NA
TGTGCCAGCAGCCGCTGGACAGGGTATGAGCAGTTCTTC
CASSRWTGYEQFF
>TRBV9|TRBJ2-5|NA|many
TGTGCCAGCAGCGTAGCTGCCCAGGACGGGGAGACCCAGTACTTC
CASSVAAQDGETQYF
>TRBV7-9|TRBJ2-2|TRBD1|NA
TGTGCCAGCAGTTCAAGGACAGGGGCAACCGGGGAGCTGTTTTTT
CASSSRTGATGELFF
>TRBV11-2|TRBJ2-7|TRBD2|many
TGTGCCAGCAGCTTATATCTAGGACTAGCGGGAGCAAAAGTCGAGCAGTACTTC
CASSLYLGLAGAKVEQYF
>TRBV20-1|TRBJ2-3|TRBD2|few
TGCAGTGGACATCGGGGGGGCGATTACAATGAGCAGTATTTT
CSGHRGGDYNEQYF
>TRBV11-3|TRBJ2-6|NA|many
TGTGCCAGCAGCTTTGGCTCTGGGGCCAACGTCCTGACTTTC
CASSFGSGANVLTF
>TRBV5-5|TRBJ2-6|NA|many
TGTGCCAGCAGCCCTGACATCACTGGGGCCAACGTCCTGACTTTC
CASSPDITGANVLTF
>TRBV7-8|TRBJ1-5|TRBD1|once
TGTGCCAGCAGCTTAGGGACAGGGCTAGGGCAGCCCCAGCATTTT
CASSLGTGLGQPQHF
>TRBV7-9|TRBJ2-6|NA|NA
TGTGCCAGCAGTCTGGGGGGATCCGGGGCCAACGTCCTGACTTTC
CASSLGGSGANVLTF
>TRBV12-3/TRBV12-4|TRBJ2-5|TRBD2|NA
TGTGCCAGCAGTATATCTAGCGGGGTGGTTCGAGAGACCCAGTACTTC
CASSISSGVVRETQYF
>TRBV20-1|TRBJ2-6|TRBD1|many
TGCAGTGCTACCGGGACAGCTGGGGCCAACGTCCTGACTTTC
CSATGTAGANVLTF
>TRBV13|TRBJ2-7|TRBD1|NA
TGTGCCAGCAGTCCCCGAGGACAGGGGGTCGACGAGCAGTACTTC
CASSPRGQGVDEQYF
>TRBV5-6|TRBJ2-7|NA|NA
TGTGCCAGCAGCTTGTCGGGCCACGAGCAGCACTTC
CASSLSGHEQHF
>TRBV6-6|TRBJ2-7|TRBD2|NA
TGTGCCAGCAGGACGACAAGCGGGAGCCCTTACGAGCAGTACTTC
CASRTTSGSPYEQYF
>TRBV24-1|TRBJ2-7|TRBD2|NA
TGTGCCACCAGTCCTGGACTAGCGGGGGGCTACGAGCAGTACTTC
CATSPGLAGGYEQYF
>TRBV7-9|TRBJ1-6|TRBD1|NA
TGTGCCAGCAGCCCCCGGGACAGGGTGTATTCACCCCTCCACTTT
CASSPRDRVYSPLHF
>TRBV9|TRBJ1-5|TRBD1|NA
TGTGCCAGCAGCATATCGGGACAGACTGATCAGCCCCAGCATTTT
CASSISGQTDQPQHF
>TRBV12-5|TRBJ2-7|NA|NA
TGTGCTAGTGGTTTGGGGGGTGGAGTGACCGGGGAGCTGTACTTC
CASGLGGGVTGELYF
>TRBV7-6|TRBJ1-3|TRBD1|many
TGTGCCAGCAGCTCACCGACAGGGGGCCCACATCTCAGTGGAAACACCATATATTTT
CASSSPTGGPHLSGNTIYF
>TRBV5-1|TRBJ2-3|NA|many
TGCGCCAGCAGCTTGGGGGCCTACCACCCAGATACGCAGTATTTT
CASSLGAYHPDTQYF
>TRBV5-4|TRBJ2-7|NA|many
TGTGCCAGCAGCCTTCTGGGGTCTGAACCCTACGAGCAGTACTTC
CASSLLGSEPYEQYF
>TRBV12-3/TRBV12-4|TRBJ2-1|TRBD2|many
TGTGCCAGCAGTTTTGCGACCGGGGGGGCCCTCCCGCGCAATGAGCAGTTCTTC
CASSFATGGALPRNEQFF
>TRBV6-2/TRBV6-3|TRBJ1-1|NA|NA
TGTGCCACCACTGACAGTGAGTCGAACACTGAAGCTTTCTTT
CATTDSESNTEAFF
>TRBV7-2|TRBJ2-7|TRBD2|many
TGTGCCAGCAGTTCTGGGCTAGCGGGACTATACGAGCAGTACTTC
CASSSGLAGLYEQYF
>TRBV25-1|TRBJ2-7|NA|few
TGTGCCAGCACCGTAACCTACGAGCAGTACTTC
CASTVTYEQYF
>TRBV11-2|TRBJ2-1|TRBD2|medium-sized
TGTGCCAGCAGCTTAGTGGGGGTAGCGGGAGGGTACAATGAGCAGTTCTTC
CASSLVGVAGGYNEQFF
>TRBV5-5|TRBJ2-3|TRBD1|NA
TGTGCCAGCAGCCCCGGGACAGACACCTTCACAGATACGCAGTATTTT
CASSPGTDTFTDTQYF
>TRBV6-8|TRBJ2-7|TRBD2|NA
TGTGCCAGCAGTTCTGTAGCGGGACCCTACGAGCAGTACTTC
CASSSVAGPYEQYF
>TRBV9|TRBJ1-2|NA|NA
TGTGCCAGCAGCGTAGCTTCCGGCTATGGCTACACCTTC
CASSVASGYGYTF
>TRBV20-1|TRBJ1-1|NA|NA
TGCAGTCCTAAGAAAGACAGTCCAAACACTGAAGCTTTCTTT
CSPKKDSPNTEAFF
>TRBV20-1|TRBJ1-6|NA|many
TGCAGTGCTAGAGATGGAGGGGGGGGGGGGAATTCACCCCTCCACTTT
CSARDGGGGGNSPLHF
>TRBV11-2|TRBJ2-7|NA|NA
TGTGGCAGCAGCTTAGTAGGGTATGAGCAGTACTTC
CGSSLVGYEQYF